Below are 27 T cell receptor beta chains sequenced from a single sample in a study of early stage breast cancer tumors. The method was immunoSEQ multiplex PCR; TCRdb's version includes in-frame clones alone and lacks a portion of them. The table lists about 48,000 clones, about 80% of them singletons. Sequenced sample: blood. The receptors here all came from a person aged 45 to 60 with breast cancer.

The chain is built from TRBV7-8 and TRBJ2-3, with 7 bases that match TRBD1. The junction had 8 bases not matched to a gene; V was cut back by 6 bases and J by 5 bases. The length of the CDR3 is 14 residues. Germline V lookup: CDR1 SGHVS, CDR2 FQNEAQ. For the CDR3, the DNA is TGTGCCAGCAGAGACAGGGTAGTGGGAGATACGCAGTATTTT. As protein: CASRDRVVGDTQYF.

J is TRBJ2-7 and V is TRBV7-9; possible D gene TRBD1, 6 bases. The germline gives CDR1 SEHNR, CDR2 FQNEAQ (reference sequence). The CDR3 runs to 16 residues. The V and J ends lost 5 bases and 0 bases respectively, with 17 bases between them. CDR3 sequence (DNA): TGTGCCAGCAGCATATCAACAGGGCCCCGCTCCTACGAGCAGTACTTC. Translation: CASSISTGPRSYEQYF.

J is TRBJ2-7 and V is TRBV11-2, with TRBD2 matching 10 bases. Germline V gene sequence: CDR1 SGHAT, CDR2 FQNNGV. The V segment lost 5 bases and the J segment 5 bases; nucleotides outside the gene matches: 15. This CDR3 comprises 17 residues. CDR3 sequence: CASSPEGGGLASHEQYF. CDR3 coding DNA: TGTGCCAGCAGCCCTGAGGGAGGGGGACTAGCGAGCCACGAGCAGTACTTC. Full variable domain (remainder filled in from reference TRBV11-2 and TRBJ2-7): EAGVAQSPRYKIIEKRQSVAFWCNPISGHATLYWYQQILGQGPKLLIQFQNNGVVDDSQLPKDRFSAERLKGVDSTLKIQPAKLEDSAVYLCASSPEGGGLASHEQYFGPGTRLTVT.

This chain connects TRBV4-3 to TRBJ2-3; 12 bases match TRBD2. Germline V gene data show CDR1 as LGHNA and CDR2 as YSLEER. V dropped 0 bases and J dropped 4; count of bases not matched to a gene: 8. CDR3 length equals 18 residues. The CDR3: CASSQDRASGRVSDTQYF. DNA for the CDR3: TGCGCCAGCAGCCAAGATCGGGCTAGCGGGAGGGTCTCAGATACGCAGTATTTT.

The rearrangement uses TRBV6-5 and TRBJ2-7, with unresolved D. CDR1 is MNHEY and CDR2 is SVGAGI in the germline V gene. The CDR3 sequence is 13 residues long. Between the trimmed V and J ends, which lost 4 bases and 4 bases, there was a span of 11 bases. CDR3 region: CASSSPDGYEQYF. The CDR3 nucleotides read TGTGCCAGCAGTTCCCCGGACGGTTACGAGCAGTACTTC.

This chain links TRBV7-6 with TRBJ2-5, with TRBD2 matching 13 bases. The V gene end was trimmed by 3 bases and the J gene end by 2 bases; junction bases not matched to a gene: 3. The CDR3 is made up of 16 amino acids. CDR1 is SGHVS and CDR2 is FNYEAQ in the germline V gene. The CDR3, as DNA: TGTGCCAGCAGCTTTGGGACTAGCGGGGAACAAGAGACCCAGTACTTC. Protein: CASSFGTSGEQETQYF. The full variable domain, with the rest looked up from reference TRBV7-6 and TRBJ2-5, is GAGVSQSPRYKVTKRGQDVALRCDPISGHVSLYWYRQALGQGPEFLTYFNYEAQQDKSGLPNDRFSAERPEGSISTLTIQRTEQRDSAMYRCASSFGTSGEQETQYFGPGTRLLVL.

The chain links TRBV5-1 to TRBJ2-2; D call uncertain. CDR3 length equals 13 residues. Deletions cut 4 bases from V and 7 bases from J, with 11 bases between. Germline CDR1 reads SGHRS; CDR2 reads YFSETQ. The CDR3 loop reads CASSPFMGGELFF. Here the CDR3 DNA reads TGCGCCAGCAGCCCCTTTATGGGCGGGGAGCTGTTTTTT.

This clone was detected once. V and J are TRBV23-1 and TRBJ1-5; 9 positions agree with TRBD1. TRBV23-1 is annotated as an ORF whose role is uncertain. CDR3 size: 19 residues. V lost 0 bases, J lost 3 bases, and 12 bases stayed unmatched. The CDR3 DNA follows: TGCGCCAGCAGTCAATCCCCCAGGGGACAGGGAAGCGTCAATCAGCCCCAGCATTTT. It encodes CASSQSPRGQGSVNQPQHF.

J is TRBJ1-3 and V is TRBV5-1; D gene ambiguous. Trimming took 5 bases from V and 4 from J, leaving 13 bases between them. The germline V gene has CDR1 SGHRS and CDR2 YFSETQ. CDR3 length equals 14 residues. The CDR3 nucleotides read TGCGCCAGCAGTGAAGATCTGGGGGGAAACACCATATATTTT. It yields the protein CASSEDLGGNTIYF.

J is TRBJ1-4 and V is TRBV7-6; a possible D gene is TRBD1 (5 bases). V was cut by 5 bases and J by 2 bases, with 12 bases left in between. The CDR3 length is 15 residues. CDR1 is SGHVS and CDR2 is FNYEAQ in the germline V gene. CDR3 bases: TGTGCCAGCAGCATGGGACGGGCGACTAATGAAAAACTGTTTTTT. It translates to CASSMGRATNEKLFF.

The chain uses TRBV28 and TRBJ2-7, with D perhaps being TRBD1 or TRBD2 (7 bases each). This CDR3 has 12 residues. Trimming cost V 10 bases and J 3 bases, with 13 bases left between them. The V gene's germline CDR1 is MDHEN and CDR2 SYDVKM. CDR3 region: CATRGGIYEQYF. CDR3 sequence (DNA): TGTGCCACCAGGGGGGGGATCTACGAGCAGTACTTC.

The chain employs TRBV29-1 and TRBJ1-4; unclear D gene. The CDR3 contains 12 residues. Germline V CDR1 and CDR2: SQVTM, ANQGSEA. Trimming took off 4 bases at V and 7 bases at J, with 10 bases between the two ends. This CDR3 is CSVGFLGEKLFF. The CDR3 DNA sequence: TGCAGCGTTGGGTTCCTAGGTGAAAAACTGTTTTTT.

This chain joins TRBV5-5 and TRBJ2-1, with 8 nucleotides matching TRBD1. Trimming took 3 bases from V and 3 from J; bases not matched to a gene: 2. CDR1 and CDR2 (germline): SGHKS, YYEKEE (reference sequence). The CDR3 is made up of 14 amino acids. The CDR3 loop reads CASSWGQVYNEQFF. The CDR3 nucleotides are TGTGCCAGCAGCTGGGGACAGGTCTACAATGAGCAGTTCTTC.

The chain combines TRBV29-1 with TRBJ2-7, with 7 bases identical to TRBD2. The length of the CDR3 is 11 residues. V gave up 7 bases and J gave up 6 bases; unmatched junction bases: 6. Germline lookup yields CDR1 SQVTM and CDR2 ANQGSEA. Here the CDR3 reads CSARRELEQYF. CDR3 in DNA: TGCAGCGCTAGGCGGGAGCTCGAGCAGTACTTC.

The chain employs TRBV6-5 and TRBJ2-3; D unclear. This CDR3 comprises 14 residues. CDR1 and CDR2 from the germline V gene are MNHEY and SVGAGI. V lost 2 bases and J lost 5, with 11 bases in between. As DNA, the CDR3 is TGTGCCAGCAGTTACCGGGCCCCACGAGATACGCAGTATTTT. It specifies CASSYRAPRDTQYF.

The CDR3 region is CASSLQPGGTEAFF. CDR3 nucleotides: TGTGCCAGCAGCTTACAGCCCGGGGGCACTGAAGCTTTCTTT. The V and J genes are TRBV7-2 and TRBJ1-1; D is possibly TRBD1 (5 bases). Trimming removed 2 bases at V and 4 bases at J, with 11 bases between. Germline assignment: CDR1 SGHTA and CDR2 FQGNSA. The CDR3 loop spans 14 amino acids.

This clone has only one observation. The chain combines TRBV13 with TRBJ1-4; the D is unclear. Germline lookup yields CDR1 PRHDT and CDR2 FYEKMQ (reference sequence). The V gene lost 0 bases and the J gene lost 10 bases, with 9 bases spanning the gap. There are 13 residues in the CDR3. The CDR3 loop reads CASSLGRGGKLFF. The CDR3 DNA reads TGTGCCAGCAGCTTAGGGCGGGGAGGAAAACTGTTTTTT. The full variable domain, rest sourced from reference TRBV13 and TRBJ1-4, is AAGVIQSPRHLIKEKRETATLKCYPIPRHDTVYWYQQGPGQDPQFLISFYEKMQSDKGSIPDRFSAQQFSDYHSELNMSSLELGDSALYFCASSLGRGGKLFFGSGTQLSVL.

The chain couples TRBV7-9 to TRBJ1-1; D is undetermined. CDR1 and CDR2 from the germline V gene are SEHNR and FQNEAQ (reference sequence). The CDR3 extends over 13 amino acids. The V end lost 5 bases, the J end lost 1 base, and 8 bases lay between the germline ends. CDR3 in amino acids: CASSPMTNTEAFF. The CDR3 DNA follows: TGTGCCAGCAGCCCAATGACGAACACTGAAGCTTTCTTT.

The V gene is TRBV7-9, the J gene TRBJ2-7, with 7 bases lining up with TRBD1. The CDR3 covers 15 residues. The V segment lost 5 bases and the J segment 4 bases; nucleotides outside the gene matches: 11. Germline lookup yields CDR1 SEHNR and CDR2 FQNEAQ (reference sequence). The CDR3 protein is CASSNSPGGRYEQYF. CDR3 nucleotides: TGTGCCAGCAGCAATAGTCCAGGGGGTAGGTACGAGCAGTACTTC.

The chain carries TRBV4-3 and TRBJ1-1; no firm D call. The germline V and J ends were trimmed by 1 base and 1 base, with 10 bases remaining between them. Germline CDR1 and CDR2: LGHNA and YSLEER. This CDR3 contains 15 residues. The CDR3 sequence is CASSQVPGENTEAFF. CDR3 DNA sequence: TGCGCCAGCAGCCAAGTCCCGGGTGAGAACACTGAAGCTTTCTTT.

J is TRBJ2-5 and V is TRBV5-1, with D unresolved. Germline V gene data show CDR1 as SGHRS and CDR2 as YFSETQ. Trimming pared 6 bases from V and 1 base from J, leaving 10 bases between. The CDR3 is 13 amino acids. As DNA, the CDR3 is TGCGCCAGCACTCTCTCGGGCCAAGAGACCCAGTACTTC. It yields the protein CASTLSGQETQYF.

This clone appeared once. J is TRBJ1-4 and V is TRBV7-9; 10 bases agree with TRBD1. This CDR3 spans 16 amino acids. V was clipped by 2 bases and J by 5 bases; unmatched bases: 5. Germline V gene lookup returns CDR1 SEHNR and CDR2 FQNEAQ (reference sequence). CDR3 residues: CASSLPGQGTNEKLFF. The CDR3 nucleotides read TGTGCCAGCAGCTTACCGGGACAGGGGACCAATGAAAAACTGTTTTTT.

The chain recombines TRBV4-3 with TRBJ2-6; no reliable D call. This CDR3 is built from 16 residues. The V and J ends lost 2 bases and 1 base respectively, with 9 bases between them. Germline V gives CDR1 LGHNA, CDR2 YSLEER. Here the CDR3 reads CASSQRHGSGANVLTF. In DNA form, the CDR3 reads TGCGCCAGCAGCCAACGACACGGTTCTGGGGCCAACGTCCTGACTTTC.

The CDR3 DNA follows: TGTGCCAGCGGGCTAGTAGGACCTTTCAACACTGAAGCTTTCTTT. It encodes CASGLVGPFNTEAFF. The chain recombines TRBV5-4 with TRBJ1-1; D is uncertain. The CDR3 spans 15 residues. Trimming removed 7 bases from V and 2 bases from J, with 18 bases in between. The germline CDR1 and CDR2 sequences are SGHNT and YYREEE (reference sequence). The variable domain in full, with the rest retrieved from reference TRBV5-4 and TRBJ1-1, is ETGVTQSPTHLIKTRGQQVTLRCSSQSGHNTVSWYQQALGQGPQFIFQYYREEENGRGNFPPRFSGLQFPNYSSELNVNALELDDSALYLCASGLVGPFNTEAFFGQGTRLTVV.

The rearrangement links TRBV29-1 to TRBJ2-1; 13 bases align to TRBD2. Losses at the gene ends were 1 base for V and 0 bases for J; bases not matched to a gene: 6. This CDR3 comprises 18 residues. Germline V gene lookup returns CDR1 SQVTM and CDR2 ANQGSEA. CDR3 DNA sequence: TGCAGCGTTGAAGGGACTAGCGGGAGCCCCAGCTCCTACAATGAGCAGTTCTTC. Protein: CSVEGTSGSPSSYNEQFF.

The chain carries TRBV19 and TRBJ1-5; no reliable D call. This CDR3 has 14 residues. V gave up 7 bases and J gave up 0 bases, with 10 bases separating them. Germline lookup yields CDR1 LNHDA and CDR2 SQIVND (reference sequence). CDR3 region: CASTISVSNQPQHF. In DNA form, the CDR3 reads TGTGCCAGTACGATCTCAGTTAGCAATCAGCCCCAGCATTTT.

The chain couples TRBV27 to TRBJ2-6; no definite D call. Germline lookup yields CDR1 MNHEY and CDR2 SMNVEV (reference sequence). The CDR3 is made up of 19 amino acids. V gave up 2 bases and J gave up 4 bases, with 21 bases separating them. The chain's CDR3 is CASSLGWSTSFVGANVLTF. In DNA form, the CDR3 reads TGTGCCAGCAGTTTAGGATGGTCGACCTCATTCGTGGGGGCCAACGTCCTGACTTTC.